The table lists the clone carrying this TCR beta chain with many counts. These data come from a study of T cells in Graves' hyperthyroidism and ophthalmopathy. Patients aged 18 to 65 had newly diagnosed hyperthyroidism lasting under 2 months. Using RNA transcripts as the source, TCR beta CDR3 regions were amplified. With the HTBI primer set, the TCR CDR3 went through a first round of RT-PCR. TCRdb re-derived calls from the multiplex PCR reads in MiXCR, one entry per CDR3 protein. The sample contains 300,000 to 450,000 distinct CDR3 sequences, around 25% of which appear only once. CDR1 is MNHEY and CDR2 is SVGEGT in the germline V gene. CDR3 length: 14 amino acids. Trimming cost V 4 bases and J 6 bases, with 15 bases left between them.

This sequence was found in a man between 50 and 59 years old with Graves' hyperthyroidism. The chain is built from TRBV6-2 or TRBV6-3 and TRBJ1-1, with a possible D match to TRBD1 (6 bases). The sequenced sample consisted of blood. In DNA, the CDR3 is TGTGCCAGCAGTTTACAGGGAGGAAGCGCTGAAGCTTTCTTT. Translating gives CASSLQGGSAEAFF.